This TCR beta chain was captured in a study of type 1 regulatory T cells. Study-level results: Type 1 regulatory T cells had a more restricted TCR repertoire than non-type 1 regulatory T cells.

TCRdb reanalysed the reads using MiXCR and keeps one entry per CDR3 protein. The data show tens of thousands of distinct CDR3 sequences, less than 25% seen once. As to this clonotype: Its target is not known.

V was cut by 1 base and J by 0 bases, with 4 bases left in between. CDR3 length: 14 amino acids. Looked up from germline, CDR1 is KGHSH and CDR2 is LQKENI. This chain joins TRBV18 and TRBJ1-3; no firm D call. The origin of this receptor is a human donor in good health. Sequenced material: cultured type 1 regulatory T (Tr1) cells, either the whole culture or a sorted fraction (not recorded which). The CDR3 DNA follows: TGTGCCAGCTCACCACAAGTCTCTGGAAACACCATATATTTT. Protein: CASSPQVSGNTIYF.